This T cell receptor (beta chain) was retrieved from a study of cytomegalovirus exposure and HLA in healthy donors. PCR employed 60 Vbeta and 13 Jbeta primers. Produced via immunoSEQ multiplex PCR; TCRdb's table is partial and in-frame only. In the table there are some 80,000 clones, around 77% of which are singletons. The V gene end was trimmed by 5 bases and the J gene end by 7 bases; junction bases not matched to a gene: 8. The CDR3 consists of 14 residues. In germline, CDR1 is MNHNS, CDR2 SASEGT. Sequencing input: PBMCs. The V gene is TRBV6-1, the J gene TRBJ1-2; 9 bases are a match to TRBD1. The clonotype was recovered from a man over 45 in good health and CMV-seronegative. The DNA of the CDR3 is TGTGCCAGCAGTCTAAAGGGACAGGGAGGTGGCTACACCTTC. It translates to CASSLKGQGGGYTF.